This T cell receptor (beta chain) is from a study of blood T cell repertoires in COVID-19. Turning to the study itself: Acute and convalescent COVID-19 samples came from the United States, Italy and Spain. From T cells, B-cell-depleted T cells, or PBMCs came the material, which was cDNA or gDNA.

In the authors' workflow: The authors estimated nucleated cell counts from reference gene primer amplification. The assay was immunoSEQ multiplex PCR, and TCRdb's table has in-frame clones only and misses some. D and trimming were read from the DNA, whereas the V and J calls and clone size are those reported in that table. The sample has more than 300,000 clones, more than 75% seen once. Trimming pared 6 bases from V and 1 base from J, leaving 9 bases between. CDR3 length: 13 residues. The Seattle patients joined while their infection was active and were tracked longitudinally afterward. This chain links TRBV12-3 or TRBV12-4 with TRBJ1-1; D remains ambiguous. This clonotype was sampled from a woman aged 25 to 39 with COVID-19, enrolled during active disease. The sequencing input was peripheral blood. The CDR3 coding sequence is TGTGCCAGCAGGCTGACAACGAACACTGAAGCTTTCTTT. Its protein product is CASRLTTNTEAFF.